This TCR beta chain was sequenced in a study of cytomegalovirus exposure and HLA in healthy donors. General study findings and limits: Prior analysis indicated that the majority of TCR beta V segments exhibited productivity approximately 87% or approximately 30% of the time.

Comments on this clone: As yet, its antigen is unknown.

The J segment lost 7 bases and the V segment lost 7 bases, leaving 12 bases of the junction unmatched. This CDR3 is 14 amino acids long. Per the germline V gene, CDR1 is GTSNPN and CDR2 is SVGIG (reference sequence). In the PCR, 60 Vbeta and 13 Jbeta primers were used. Here immunoSEQ multiplex PCR was the method, and the copy in TCRdb shows in-frame clones only, minus some. The profile shows fewer than 250,000 clones, approximately 78% of them singletons. This sequence joins TRBV30 and TRBJ1-5; 8 bases fit TRBD1. The sequenced sample was PBMCs. The receptor comes from a male donor in good health and CMV-seronegative. The CDR3 nucleotides read TGTGCCTCCAACTCAGGGGGCGCGGGACAGCCCCAGCATTTT. This gives the protein CASNSGGAGQPQHF.